A selection of T cell receptor beta chains follows, all from one sample in a study of T cells after somatic rescue of genetic block. Here immunoSEQ multiplex PCR was the method, and the copy in TCRdb shows in-frame clones only, minus some. The data show roughly 67,000 clones, with about nine tenths seen just once and 2.9% held by the top ten. The material sequenced was peripheral blood mononuclear cells (PBMCs). The receptors originated from a middle-aged man. CDR3s include the opening cysteine and the closing phenylalanine or tryptophan. D genes are given only for firm matches. Some rows have no size entry. The others give once, few or many, or a class for an expanded clone.

>-|TRBV7-9|-|TRBJ2-7
TGTGCCAGCAGCTTCCACGATAGGGCAAACGAGCAGTACTTC
CASSFHDRANEQYF
>-|TRBV5-5|-|TRBJ1-6
TGTGCCAGCAGCCCCTCGGGGATAAATTCACCCCTCCACTTT
CASSPSGINSPLHF
>-|TRBV7-9|-|TRBJ2-6
TGTGCCAGCAGCCGCGGACGGGCCTCTGGGGCCAACGTCCTGACTTTC
CASSRGRASGANVLTF
>-|TRBV4-1|-|TRBJ2-7
TGCGCCAGCAGCCATGAACCCCACGCTAGGGCGAGTAGGTACGAGCAGTACTTC
CASSHEPHARASRYEQYF
>-|TRBV6-6|TRBD2|TRBJ2-7
TGTGCCAGCAGCTCGACTAGCGGGGGCCCGTTAGGCCGTCAGTACTTC
CASSSTSGGPLGRQYF
>-|TRBV4-1|-|TRBJ2-1
TGCGCCAGCAGCGACCCCCGGGACAACAATGAGCAGTTCTTC
CASSDPRDNNEQFF
>-|TRBV6-1|-|TRBJ1-5
TGTGCCAGTCAAGGGAGGACAGCATTAAATCAGCCCCAGCATTTT
CASQGRTALNQPQHF
>-|TRBV5-6|TRBD2|TRBJ2-5
TGTGCCAGCAGCTTGGCCTGGCGGGGGGCCTCCGGGGAGACCCAGTACTTC
CASSLAWRGASGETQYF
>-|TRBV16|-|TRBJ1-2
TGTGCCAGCAGCCCAAGAGGGCGGGACTATGGCTACACCTTC
CASSPRGRDYGYTF
>once|TRBV28|-|TRBJ2-3
TGTGCCAGCAGACAAACAGATACGCAGTATTTT
CASRQTDTQYF
>-|TRBV6-5|TRBD1|TRBJ2-2
TGTGCCAGCAGTGACAGGGGCACCGGGGAGCTGTTTTTT
CASSDRGTGELFF
>-|TRBV5-4|-|TRBJ1-2
TGTGCCAGCAAGATGACAGCCGACTATGGCTACACCTTC
CASKMTADYGYTF
>-|TRBV11-1|-|TRBJ2-7
TGTGCCAGCAGCTTATCAGGAATTTCTTACGAGCAGTACTTC
CASSLSGISYEQYF
>-|TRBV2|-|TRBJ2-1
TGTGCCAGCAGGGAGGGCGTTGGGGTAAGCTCCTACAATGAGCAGTTCTTC
CASREGVGVSSYNEQFF
>-|TRBV2|-|TRBJ1-5
TGTGCCAGCAGTGAGGCGGCTAGCAATCAGCCCCAGCATTTT
CASSEAASNQPQHF
>once|TRBV18|-|TRBJ2-3
TGTGCCAGCTCACCACCGACAAGGACAGATACGCAGTATTTT
CASSPPTRTDTQYF
>-|TRBV4-3|-|TRBJ2-1
TGCGCCAGCAGCCAAGATATCCGACAGGGAGGCAATGAGCAGTTCTTC
CASSQDIRQGGNEQFF
>-|TRBV19|TRBD2|TRBJ2-1
TGTGCCAGTAGAACGACTAGCGGGAGTGGGGAGCAGTTCTTC
CASRTTSGSGEQFF
>once|TRBV6-1|-|TRBJ2-3
TGTGCCAGCAGTGGGGGGACTTACCCGCCCGGTACGCAGTATTTT
CASSGGTYPPGTQYF
>-|TRBV6-6|-|TRBJ1-1
TGTGCCAGCAGTTATCGACGGAACACTGAAGCTTTCTTT
CASSYRRNTEAFF
>-|TRBV2|TRBD2|TRBJ2-2
TGTGCCAGCAGGGGACTAGCGGTGAACACCGGGGAGCTGTTTTTT
CASRGLAVNTGELFF
>-|TRBV28|-|TRBJ2-4
TGTGCCAGCAGTTTAGTGGCAGGGGGGAACATTCAGTACTTC
CASSLVAGGNIQYF
>-|TRBV19|TRBD1|TRBJ2-3
TGTGCCAGTAGTAGAGCCGGACAGGGACCACCCACAGATACGCAGTATTTT
CASSRAGQGPPTDTQYF
>-|TRBV6-6|TRBD2|TRBJ2-7
TGTGCCAGCAGTTACCCGAGCTTAGCGGGGGACTACGAGCAGTACTTC
CASSYPSLAGDYEQYF
>-|TRBV28|-|TRBJ1-1
TGTGCCAGCAGTTTACGACAGGTGAACACTGAAGCTTTCTTT
CASSLRQVNTEAFF
>-|TRBV11-3|-|TRBJ2-3
TGTGCCAGCAGCCCCGGGACAGATACGCAGTATTTT
CASSPGTDTQYF
>once|TRBV19|-|TRBJ2-5
TGTGCCAGTAGTATAGATCCTGGCGGGAAGACCCAGTACTTC
CASSIDPGGKTQYF
>-|TRBV6-6|-|TRBJ1-2
TGTGCCAGCACCAGAGGAGGGGCGCGGGGCTACACCTTC
CASTRGGARGYTF
>-|TRBV5-1|TRBD2|TRBJ2-3
TGCGCCAGCAGCTTGGCCTTTACTAGCGGGGGGGAAACAGATACGCAGTATTTT
CASSLAFTSGGETDTQYF
>-|TRBV9|TRBD2|TRBJ2-1
TGTGCCAGCAGCGTAAGCCCAGCGGGGCTGTACAATGAGCAGTTCTTC
CASSVSPAGLYNEQFF
>-|TRBV7-9|-|TRBJ2-7
TGTGCCAGCAGCTCCGGACAGCCTACGTCCTACGAGCAGTACTTC
CASSSGQPTSYEQYF
>-|TRBV6-6|TRBD1|TRBJ2-7
TGTGCCAGCAGTTACGAGGGCAGGGGGCACAACGAGCAGTACTTC
CASSYEGRGHNEQYF
>-|TRBV7-2|-|TRBJ2-5
TGTGCCAGCAGCTTAGTAGGCTCCCAAGAGACCCAGTACTTC
CASSLVGSQETQYF
>-|TRBV27|-|TRBJ1-5
TGTGCCAGCAGTTTAGGGTCGGGCAACAATCAGCCCCAGCATTTT
CASSLGSGNNQPQHF
>-|TRBV10-3|TRBD1|TRBJ2-7
TGTGCCATCAGTGCGGGACAGGGGGAGCAGTACTTC
CAISAGQGEQYF
>-|TRBV19|TRBD1|TRBJ1-4
TGTGCCAGTAGTACGTGGGGACAGGGGGACGAAAAACTGTTTTTT
CASSTWGQGDEKLFF
>-|TRBV7-9|-|TRBJ2-7
TGTGCCAGCAGCCGGGACGGCTCCTACGAGCAGTACTTC
CASSRDGSYEQYF
>-|TRBV6-4|TRBD1|TRBJ2-3
TGTGCCCGGGGACAGTACACAGATACGCAGTATTTT
CARGQYTDTQYF
>-|TRBV4-1|TRBD1|TRBJ2-3
TGCGCCAGCAGCCGGGGACAGGGGGGACGGGGGCACCCCGGTGATACGCAGTATTTT
CASSRGQGGRGHPGDTQYF
>-|TRBV6-4|-|TRBJ2-2
TGTGCCGGCTCCGCCGGCATAATGAACACCGGGGAGCTGTTTTTT
CAGSAGIMNTGELFF
>-|TRBV6-1|-|TRBJ2-2
TGTGCCAGCAGACGACAGGCTAGTCCCGGGGAGCTGTTTTTT
CASRRQASPGELFF
>-|TRBV7-3|-|TRBJ2-1
TGTGCCAGCAGCTTATTCGCCAAGCACAATGAGCAGTTCTTC
CASSLFAKHNEQFF
>-|TRBV27|TRBD2|TRBJ2-7
TGTGCCAGCAAAAAACCGACTAGCGGGAACAACGAGCAGTACTTC
CASKKPTSGNNEQYF
>-|TRBV9|-|TRBJ2-5
TGTGCCAGCAGCGTTTCCACAGGAGGCGAGACCCAGTACTTC
CASSVSTGGETQYF
>-|TRBV5-1|-|TRBJ2-2
TGCGCCAGCAGGCCTTGGACGGGGAACACCGGGGAGCTGTTTTTT
CASRPWTGNTGELFF
>-|TRBV4-3|TRBD1|TRBJ1-1
TGCGCCAGCAGCCAAGATCCCGGACAGGGGGCGCCTTCGGGAACTGAAGCTTTCTTT
CASSQDPGQGAPSGTEAFF
>-|TRBV7-2|TRBD2|TRBJ2-1
TGTGCCAGCAGCTTAAGACCGAGCGGGAGGGCCTCTCCGAGTGAGCAGTTCTTC
CASSLRPSGRASPSEQFF
>-|TRBV4-1|-|TRBJ2-1
TGCGCCAGCAGCCAAGTATCCCACGGGACTTCAGCCTACAATGAGCAGTTCTTC
CASSQVSHGTSAYNEQFF
>once|TRBV27|-|TRBJ2-1
TGTGCCAGCAGTTTAGCCTCGGACGGCAATGAGCAGTTCTTC
CASSLASDGNEQFF
>-|TRBV7-8|-|TRBJ2-7
TGTGCCAGCAGCTTAGGAGCTAGCGCCTCCTACGAGCAGTACTTC
CASSLGASASYEQYF
>-|TRBV5-5|TRBD1|TRBJ1-5
TGTGCCAGCAGCAACCCCGGGACAGGGGTCAGCAATCAGCCCCAGCATTTT
CASSNPGTGVSNQPQHF
>-|TRBV9|-|TRBJ2-7
TGTGCCAGCAGCGGATCGTGGGAAGACGAGCAGTACTTC
CASSGSWEDEQYF
>-|TRBV5-1|-|TRBJ1-2
TGCGCCAGCAGCTACCAATCAGGGACGGTGCCCGATGGCTACACCTTC
CASSYQSGTVPDGYTF
>few|TRBV4-1|-|TRBJ1-1
TGCGCCAGCAGCCAAATAGTTCCCCGCGGACAATTGTACACTGAAGCTTTCTTT
CASSQIVPRGQLYTEAFF
>-|TRBV18|-|TRBJ2-3
TGTGCCAGCTCACCACTTGGGCGGTCGTCTATAGATACGCAGTATTTT
CASSPLGRSSIDTQYF
>-|TRBV19|-|TRBJ1-5
TGTGCCAGTAGCCACGACTATAGCAATCAGCCCCAGCATTTT
CASSHDYSNQPQHF